This T cell receptor (beta chain) derives from a study of cytomegalovirus exposure and HLA in healthy donors. Turning to the study itself: Earlier findings included roughly 100 million unique TCR beta sequences obtained from about 180 million T cells.

Study-level points and caveats: The authors enumerated 150 to 200 TCR beta chains as linked to cytomegalovirus. Presence/absence analyses rested on an assumption that sequencing depth was roughly uniform across donors. Later analysis identified a missense DCLRE1C variant that was linked to TCR beta V- and J-gene trimming.

Notes on this clone: Its specificity is not known.

The ends were cut back, 1 base at V and 5 bases at J, with 11 bases in the middle. Germline V CDR1 and CDR2: LGHNA, YNFKEQ. This CDR3 is built from 14 residues. PCR amplification relied on 60 Vbeta primers (plus 13 Jbeta primers). Profiled with immunoSEQ multiplex PCR; TCRdb holds only in-frame clones, not every one. The data show fewer than 85,000 clones, over 60% seen once. Sequencing used PBMCs. The source is a male donor in good health and CMV-seropositive. The rearrangement links TRBV4-2 to TRBJ2-5; D may be TRBD2 (6 bases). The CDR3 loop reads CASSQVGGVETQYF. As DNA, the CDR3 is TGTGCCAGCAGCCAAGTAGGCGGGGTGGAGACCCAGTACTTC.